This T cell receptor beta chain was obtained from a study of CD4 T cells in relation to SARS-CoV-2 and coronaviruses. Study-level information: Shared crossreactive spike epitopes were mapped to their HLA restriction. Findings and limits, study-wide: Approximately 65% of donors had memory CD4+ clonotypes crossrecognizing SARS-CoV-2 and common cold coronavirus spike.

Unexposed donor CD4+ T cells date from 2011-2018, before the COVID-19 pandemic. The cells were cultured for approximately 10 days before CD4+ T cells were isolated. As cell numbers allowed, unexposed-donor CD4+ T cells faced SARS-CoV-2 S/N and four cold-coronavirus spikes. Each well had approximately 2 million PBMCs in roughly 5% human AB serum with IL-2. This clone was counted only a few times. Its cognate antigen is unknown. Generated by immunoSEQ multiplex PCR, the TCRdb table keeps only in-frame clones and is missing some. The sample has some 20,000 clones; 70% to 80% are singletons. The CDR3 extends over 16 amino acids. Unmatched junction bases numbered 5, after V lost 1 base and J lost 2 bases. Looked up from germline, CDR1 is SGDLS and CDR2 is YYNGEE.

The receptor's source is a human donor in good health. The sequenced material came from CD4+ T cells from PBMCs, cultured in vitro. This sequence joins TRBV9 and TRBJ2-2; 7 nucleotides align to TRBD1. The CDR3 nucleotides read TGTGCCAGCAGCGTATACGGGACAGCTAACACCGGGGAGCTGTTTTTT. Protein product: CASSVYGTANTGELFF.